The 9 T cell receptor beta chains below were found in one sample sequenced in a study of beta chain features in type 1 diabetes. Sequencing targeted expressed TCRB transcripts, as all isolated RNA had been reverse transcribed. Clones were sequenced by immunoSEQ multiplex PCR, and TCRdb holds only the in-frame ones, with some missing. This sample yields approximately 150,000 clones, of which roughly 9.1% are seen a single time; about 2.5% belongs to the top ten. Sample: central memory CD4+ T cells from blood. These receptors came from a woman aged 18-29 years in good health.

This clone was seen more than once but under ten times. V usage is TRBV6-5 and J usage is TRBJ2-3; 8 bases align to TRBD1. CDR1 is MNHEY, CDR2 SVGAGI, per germline. The length of the CDR3 is 13 residues. V was pared by 5 bases and J by 6 bases, with 4 bases of the junction left unmatched. In DNA, the CDR3 is TGTGCCAGCAGTAGGAACAGGGGGGATACGCAGTATTTT. Residues: CASSRNRGDTQYF.

This chain joins TRBV2 and TRBJ2-7; no clear D. Germline values: CDR1 SNHLY, CDR2 FYNNEI. V lost 3 bases, J lost 6 bases, and 12 bases lay in between. This CDR3 is built from 13 residues. The CDR3 protein is CASSDSTLPEQYF. In DNA, the CDR3 is TGTGCCAGCAGTGACTCCACTTTACCCGAGCAGTACTTC. Full variable domain (outside the CDR3, taken from reference TRBV2 and TRBJ2-7): EPEVTQTPSHQVTQMGQEVILRCVPISNHLYFYWYRQILGQKVEFLVSFYNNEISEKSEIFDDQFSVERPDGSNFTLKIRSTKLEDSAMYFCASSDSTLPEQYFGPGTRLTVT.

This clone came up a few times. This sequence joins TRBV7-8 and TRBJ2-2, with D possibly matching TRBD1 (5 bases). There are 14 residues in the CDR3. Trimming left V 5 bases short and J 2 bases short, with 9 bases between. Germline CDR1 and CDR2: SGHVS and FQNEAQ. The CDR3 bases are TGTGCCAGCAGCCCCGACAGTAACACCGGGGAGCTGTTTTTT. It codes for CASSPDSNTGELFF. Full variable domain (rest looked up from reference TRBV7-8 and TRBJ2-2): GAGVSQSPRYKVAKRGQDVALRCDPISGHVSLFWYQQALGQGPEFLTYFQNEAQLDKSGLPSDRFFAERPEGSVSTLKIQRTQQEDSAVYLCASSPDSNTGELFFGEGSRLTVL.

This chain joins TRBV6-5 and TRBJ2-7, with 11 bases lining up with TRBD2. J was trimmed by 3 bases and V by 4 bases; bases with no gene match: 8. The CDR3 covers 16 residues. Germline assignment: CDR1 MNHEY and CDR2 SVGAGI. CDR3 sequence: CASSLTSGTLNYEQYF. As DNA, the CDR3 is TGTGCCAGCAGTTTGACTAGCGGGACCCTAAACTACGAGCAGTACTTC.

The chain employs TRBV4-1 and TRBJ2-1; 8 bases are a match to TRBD1. V was pared by 4 bases and J by 7 bases, with 6 bases of the junction left unmatched. This CDR3 has 14 residues. CDR1 is MGHRA and CDR2 is YSYEKL in the germline V gene. CDR3 coding DNA: TGCGCCAGCAGCCGGGCAGGGGGCACAAATGAGCAGTTCTTC. Translating it yields CASSRAGGTNEQFF.

This clone was seen a handful of times. The chain recombines TRBV30 with TRBJ1-1; possible D gene TRBD1, 5 bases. The V end lost 4 bases, the J end lost 0 bases, and 15 bases lay between the germline ends. CDR3 size: 15 residues. The germline V gene has CDR1 GTSNPN and CDR2 SVGIG (reference sequence). CDR3 coding DNA: TGTGCCTGGACGGGGTTTGGGGGGATGAACACTGAAGCTTTCTTT. It yields the protein CAWTGFGGMNTEAFF.

This rearrangement joins TRBV5-4 to TRBJ1-1, with 7 bases identical to TRBD1. The CDR3 totals 15 residues. V shed 2 bases, J shed 1 base, and the junction held 5 bases outside the gene matches. Germline loops: CDR1 SGHNT, CDR2 YYREEE (reference sequence). CDR3 loop: CASSLQGLSNTEAFF. CDR3 in DNA: TGTGCCAGCAGCTTACAGGGGCTCTCGAACACTGAAGCTTTCTTT.

This clone appeared many times. The CDR3 loop reads CSVKYKNTEAFF. In DNA form, the CDR3 reads TGCAGCGTTAAGTACAAGAACACTGAAGCTTTCTTT. This chain connects TRBV29-1 to TRBJ1-1; no reliable D call. Deletions cut 5 bases from V and 1 base from J, with 8 bases between. The CDR3 extends over 12 amino acids. The germline V gene encodes CDR1 SQVTM and CDR2 ANQGSEA.

This clone has more than one count but fewer than ten. This sequence joins TRBV27 and TRBJ1-5; 7 bases match TRBD1. J was trimmed by 6 bases and V by 10 bases; bases with no gene match: 12. The CDR3 sequence is 14 residues long. Germline CDR1 and CDR2: MNHEY and SMNVEV (reference sequence). Written as DNA, the CDR3 is TGTGCCAATACCCGGACAGGCTTCGCTCAGCCCCAGCATTTT. It codes for CANTRTGFAQPQHF.